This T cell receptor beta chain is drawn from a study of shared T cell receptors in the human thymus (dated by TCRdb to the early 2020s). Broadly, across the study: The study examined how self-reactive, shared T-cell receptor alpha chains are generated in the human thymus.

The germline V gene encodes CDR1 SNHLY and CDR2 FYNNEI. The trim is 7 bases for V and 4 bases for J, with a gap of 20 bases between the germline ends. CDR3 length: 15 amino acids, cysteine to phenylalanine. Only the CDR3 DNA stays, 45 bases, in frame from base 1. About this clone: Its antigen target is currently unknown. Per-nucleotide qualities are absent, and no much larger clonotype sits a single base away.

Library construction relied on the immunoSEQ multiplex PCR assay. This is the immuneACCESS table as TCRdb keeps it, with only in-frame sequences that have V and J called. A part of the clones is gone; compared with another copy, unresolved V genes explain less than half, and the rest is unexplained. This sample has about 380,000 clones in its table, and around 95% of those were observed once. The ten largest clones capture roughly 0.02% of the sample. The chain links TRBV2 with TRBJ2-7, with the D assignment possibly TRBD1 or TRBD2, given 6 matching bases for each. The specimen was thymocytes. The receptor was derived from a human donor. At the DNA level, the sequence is TGTGCCAGCAATACCGGGGGCCAGGGTACTTACGAGCAGTACTTC. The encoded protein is CASNTGGQGTYEQYF.